The text below deals with one T cell receptor beta chain. Antigen: not known. The table came from immunoSEQ multiplex PCR; TCRdb's copy has only in-frame clones and leaves some out. The sample has roughly 100,000 clones; almost 90% are singletons. These data originate in a study of T cell responses to AZD1222 COVID-19 vaccine. Study outcomes and limitations: CD4 TCRs linked to vaccination spanned spike, dominating at 160-218 and 743-854.

This sequence originates from an adult who received the AZD1222 COVID-19 vaccine. The sample consisted of peripheral blood, taken 28 days after the second AZD1222 dose.

Here the CDR3 reads CASRTLVVETQYF. As DNA, the CDR3 is TGTGCCAGCAGAACACTAGTTGTGGAGACCCAGTACTTC. The V call is TRBV12-3 or TRBV12-4, the J call TRBJ2-5, with a tentative D call TRBD2 (5 bases). Between the trimmed V and J ends, which lost 6 bases and 5 bases, there was a span of 13 bases. The CDR3 covers 13 residues.